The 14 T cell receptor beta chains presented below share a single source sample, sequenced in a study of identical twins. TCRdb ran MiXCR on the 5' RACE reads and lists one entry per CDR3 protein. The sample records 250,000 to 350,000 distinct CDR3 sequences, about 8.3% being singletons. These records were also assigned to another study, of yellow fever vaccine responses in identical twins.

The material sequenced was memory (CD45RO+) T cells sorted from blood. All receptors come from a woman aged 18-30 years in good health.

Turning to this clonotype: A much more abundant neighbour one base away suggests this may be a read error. This chain's CDR3 is CARRGSRGTGELFF. The CDR3 DNA is TGTGCCAGAAGAGGTTCGAGGGGCACCGGGGAGCTGTTTTTT. The chain recombines TRBV12-3 or TRBV12-4 with TRBJ2-2; D possibly matches TRBD1 or TRBD2 (5 bases each). Deletions cut 9 bases from V and 4 bases from J, with 15 bases between. The CDR3 totals 14 residues.

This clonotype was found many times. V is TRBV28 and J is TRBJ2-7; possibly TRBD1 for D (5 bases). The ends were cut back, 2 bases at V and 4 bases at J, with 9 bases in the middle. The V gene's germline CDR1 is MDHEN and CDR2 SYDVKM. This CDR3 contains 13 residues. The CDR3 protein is CASSLGAAYEQYF. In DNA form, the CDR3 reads TGTGCCAGCAGTTTAGGGGCTGCGTACGAGCAGTACTTC.

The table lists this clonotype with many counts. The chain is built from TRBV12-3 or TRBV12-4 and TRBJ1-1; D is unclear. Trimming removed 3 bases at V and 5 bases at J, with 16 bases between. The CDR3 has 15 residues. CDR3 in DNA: TGTGCCAGCAGTTTCACCTTATCTTGGTCAACTGAAGCTTTCTTT. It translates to CASSFTLSWSTEAFF.

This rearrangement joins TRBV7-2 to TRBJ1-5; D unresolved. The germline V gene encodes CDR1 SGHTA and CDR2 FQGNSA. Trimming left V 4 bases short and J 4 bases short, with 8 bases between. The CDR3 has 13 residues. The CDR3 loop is CASSYTANQPQHF. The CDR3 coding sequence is TGTGCCAGCAGCTACACAGCTAATCAGCCCCAGCATTTT.

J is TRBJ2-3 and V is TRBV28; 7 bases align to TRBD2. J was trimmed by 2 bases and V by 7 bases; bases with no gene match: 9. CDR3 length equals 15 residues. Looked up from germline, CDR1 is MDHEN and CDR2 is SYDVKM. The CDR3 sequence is CASTRGSTPTDTQYF. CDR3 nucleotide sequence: TGTGCCAGCACCCGCGGGAGTACCCCCACAGATACGCAGTATTTT.

CDR3 in DNA: TGTGCCAGTACCCCGGACTGGTTTAACACAGATACGCAGTATTTT. Protein: CASTPDWFNTDTQYF. The rearrangement links TRBV19 to TRBJ2-3; D possibly corresponds to TRBD2 (5 bases). V lost 7 bases and J 2 bases, leaving 16 bases between the germline ends. CDR1 LNHDA and CDR2 SQIVND come from the germline V gene (reference sequence). This CDR3 spans 15 amino acids.

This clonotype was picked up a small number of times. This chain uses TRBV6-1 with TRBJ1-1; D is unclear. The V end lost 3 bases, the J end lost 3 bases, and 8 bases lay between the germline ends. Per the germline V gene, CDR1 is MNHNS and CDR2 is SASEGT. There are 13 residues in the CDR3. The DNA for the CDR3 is TGTGCCAGCAGTGAGTTCCTGTACACTGAAGCTTTCTTT. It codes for CASSEFLYTEAFF.

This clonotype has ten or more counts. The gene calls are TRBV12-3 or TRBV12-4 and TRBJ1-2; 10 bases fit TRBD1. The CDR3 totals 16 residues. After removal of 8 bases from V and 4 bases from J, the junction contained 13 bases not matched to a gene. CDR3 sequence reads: CASRVGAGQGFYGYTF. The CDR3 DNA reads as TGTGCCAGCCGAGTCGGGGCGGGACAGGGGTTCTATGGCTACACCTTC.

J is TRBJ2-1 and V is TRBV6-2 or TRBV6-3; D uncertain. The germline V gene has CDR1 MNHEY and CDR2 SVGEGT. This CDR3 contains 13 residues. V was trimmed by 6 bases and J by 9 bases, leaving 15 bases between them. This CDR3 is CASSRREQSEQFF. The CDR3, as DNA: TGTGCCAGCAGCCGCCGCGAGCAATCTGAGCAGTTCTTC.

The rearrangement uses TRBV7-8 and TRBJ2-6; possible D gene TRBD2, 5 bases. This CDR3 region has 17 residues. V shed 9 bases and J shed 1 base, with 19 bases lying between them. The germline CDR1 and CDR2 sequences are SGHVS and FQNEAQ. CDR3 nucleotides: TGTGCCAGTCTCTCAGGACCTGCGGGTTCTGGGGCCAACGTCCTGACTTTC. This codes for CASLSGPAGSGANVLTF.

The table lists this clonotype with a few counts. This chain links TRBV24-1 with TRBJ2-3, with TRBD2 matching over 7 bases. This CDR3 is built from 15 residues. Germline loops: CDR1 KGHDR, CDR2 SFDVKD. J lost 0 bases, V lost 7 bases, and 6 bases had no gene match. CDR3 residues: CATSLSGASTDTQYF. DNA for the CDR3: TGTGCCACCAGCCTAAGCGGGGCTAGCACAGATACGCAGTATTTT.

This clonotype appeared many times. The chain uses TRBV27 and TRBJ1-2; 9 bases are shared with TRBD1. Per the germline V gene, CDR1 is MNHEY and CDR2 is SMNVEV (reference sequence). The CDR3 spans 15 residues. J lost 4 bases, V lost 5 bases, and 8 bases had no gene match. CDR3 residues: CASSPGQGRLYGYTF. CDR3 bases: TGTGCCAGCAGTCCCGGACAGGGGCGGCTCTATGGCTACACCTTC.

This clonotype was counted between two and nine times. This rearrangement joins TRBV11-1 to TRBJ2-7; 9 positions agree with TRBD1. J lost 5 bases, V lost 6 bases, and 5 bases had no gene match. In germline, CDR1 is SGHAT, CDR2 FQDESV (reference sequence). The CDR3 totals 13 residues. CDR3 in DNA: TGTGCCAGCAGGGGACAGGGTAACGACGAGCAGTACTTC. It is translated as CASRGQGNDEQYF.

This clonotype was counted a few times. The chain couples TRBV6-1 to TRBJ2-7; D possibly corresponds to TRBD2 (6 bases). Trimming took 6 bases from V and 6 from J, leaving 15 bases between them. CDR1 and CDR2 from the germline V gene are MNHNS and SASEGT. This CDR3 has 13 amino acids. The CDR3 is CASSRRAGAEQYV. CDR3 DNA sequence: TGTGCCAGCAGCCGCCGAGCGGGCGCCGAGCAGTACGTC.